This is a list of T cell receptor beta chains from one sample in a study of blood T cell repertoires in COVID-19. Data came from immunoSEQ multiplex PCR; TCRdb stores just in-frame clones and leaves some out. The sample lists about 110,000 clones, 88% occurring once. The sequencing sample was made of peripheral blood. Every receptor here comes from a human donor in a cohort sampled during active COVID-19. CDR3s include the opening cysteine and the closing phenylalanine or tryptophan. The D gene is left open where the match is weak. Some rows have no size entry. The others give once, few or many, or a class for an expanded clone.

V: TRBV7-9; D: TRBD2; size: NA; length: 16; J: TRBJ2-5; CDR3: CASSATSGRGEETQYF
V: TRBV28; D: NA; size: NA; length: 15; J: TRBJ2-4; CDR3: CASRKAQVAKNIQYF
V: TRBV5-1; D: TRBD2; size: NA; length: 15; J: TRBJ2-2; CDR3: CASTKGEGVTGELFF
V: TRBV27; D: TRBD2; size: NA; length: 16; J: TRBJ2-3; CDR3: CASNRALAGATDTQYF
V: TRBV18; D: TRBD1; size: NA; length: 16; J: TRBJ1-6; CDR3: CASSPFGTGFDSPLHF
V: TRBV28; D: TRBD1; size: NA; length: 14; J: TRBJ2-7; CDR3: CASLRWQGVYEQYF
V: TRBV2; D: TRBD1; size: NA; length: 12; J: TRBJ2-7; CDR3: CASGRQGTEQYF
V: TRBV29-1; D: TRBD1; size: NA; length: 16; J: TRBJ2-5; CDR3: CSVEGTLAFRGETQYF
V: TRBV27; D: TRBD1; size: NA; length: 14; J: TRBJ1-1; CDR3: CASGTGGGITEAFF
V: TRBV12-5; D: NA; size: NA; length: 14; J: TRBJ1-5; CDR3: CASGLADSNQPQHF
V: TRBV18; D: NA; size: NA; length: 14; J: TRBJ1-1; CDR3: CASSPPFGGTEAFF
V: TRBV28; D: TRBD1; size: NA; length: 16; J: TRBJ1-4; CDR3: CASSLGQGVLGEKLFF
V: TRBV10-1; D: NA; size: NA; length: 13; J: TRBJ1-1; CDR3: CASSESRRTEAFF
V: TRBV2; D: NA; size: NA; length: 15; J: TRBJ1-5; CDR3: CASSGYGESNQPQHF
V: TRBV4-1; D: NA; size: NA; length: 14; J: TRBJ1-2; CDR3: CASSQDRVGYGYTF
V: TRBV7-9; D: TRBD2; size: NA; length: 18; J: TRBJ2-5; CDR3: CASSLLPTRGGAGETQYF
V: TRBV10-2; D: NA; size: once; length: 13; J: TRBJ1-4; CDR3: CASRSGTGEKLFF
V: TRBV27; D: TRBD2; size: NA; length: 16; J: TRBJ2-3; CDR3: CASSLWSGGGTDTQYF
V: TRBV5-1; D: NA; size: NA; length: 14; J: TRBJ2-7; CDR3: CASSLEFGGGEQYF
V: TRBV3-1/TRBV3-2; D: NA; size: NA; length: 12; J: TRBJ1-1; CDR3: CASSYRQLEAFF
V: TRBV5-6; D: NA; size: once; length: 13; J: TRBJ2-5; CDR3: CASSAPIGGTQYF
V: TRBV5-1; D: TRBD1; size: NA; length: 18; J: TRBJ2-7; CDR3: CASSLRDRGRGPSYEQYF
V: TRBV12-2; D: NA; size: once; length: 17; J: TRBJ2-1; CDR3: CASRLGVGLRGLGEQFF
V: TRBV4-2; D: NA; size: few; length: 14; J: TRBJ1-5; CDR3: CASSPQGGGQPQHF
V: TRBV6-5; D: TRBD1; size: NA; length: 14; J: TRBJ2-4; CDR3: CASSPGTDRSIQYF
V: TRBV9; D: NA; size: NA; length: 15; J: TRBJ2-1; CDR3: CASSVERGIYNEQFF
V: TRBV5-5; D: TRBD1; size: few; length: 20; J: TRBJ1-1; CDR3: CASSRLAADGTGVLNTEAFF
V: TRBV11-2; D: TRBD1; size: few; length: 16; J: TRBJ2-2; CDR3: CASSFSGTVNTGELFF
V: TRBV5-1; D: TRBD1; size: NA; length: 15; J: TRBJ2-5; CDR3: CASSMDRGHRETQYF
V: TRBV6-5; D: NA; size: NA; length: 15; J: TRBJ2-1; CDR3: CASRNRVGQQVGQFF
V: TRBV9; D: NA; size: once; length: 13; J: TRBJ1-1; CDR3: CASSQGENTEAFF
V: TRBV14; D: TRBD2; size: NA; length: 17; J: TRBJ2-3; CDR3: CASSQGTPSGGTDTQYF
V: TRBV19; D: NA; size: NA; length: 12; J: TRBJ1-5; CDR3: CASSSQVQPQHF
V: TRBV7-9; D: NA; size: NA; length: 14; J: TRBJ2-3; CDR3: CASSLDSSTDTQYF
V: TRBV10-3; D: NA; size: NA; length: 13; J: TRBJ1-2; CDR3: CAISVDTNYGYTF
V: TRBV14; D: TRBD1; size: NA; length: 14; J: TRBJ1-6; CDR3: CASREGGGNSPLHF
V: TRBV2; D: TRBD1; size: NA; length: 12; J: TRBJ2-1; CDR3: CASSVGDRGRFF
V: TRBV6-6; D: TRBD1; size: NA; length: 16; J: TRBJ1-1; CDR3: CASRHGQGAMNTEAFF
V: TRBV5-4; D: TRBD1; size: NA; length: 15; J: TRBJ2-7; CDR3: CASSLGQGGPEEQYF
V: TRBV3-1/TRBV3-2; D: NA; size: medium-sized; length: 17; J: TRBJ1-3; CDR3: CASSPNLRESSGNTIYF
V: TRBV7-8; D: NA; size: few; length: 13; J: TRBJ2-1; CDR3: CASSLGSPGEQFF
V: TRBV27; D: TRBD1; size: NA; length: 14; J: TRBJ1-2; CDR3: CASSLRQGARGYTF
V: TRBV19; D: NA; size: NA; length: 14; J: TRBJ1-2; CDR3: CASSINGANYGYTF
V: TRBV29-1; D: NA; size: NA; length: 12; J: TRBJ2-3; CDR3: CSVGTVTDTQYF
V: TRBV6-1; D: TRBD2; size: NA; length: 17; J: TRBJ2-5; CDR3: CASSEVTGGRALETQYF
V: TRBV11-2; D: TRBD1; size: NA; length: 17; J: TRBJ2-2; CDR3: CASRDGGRGWISGELFF
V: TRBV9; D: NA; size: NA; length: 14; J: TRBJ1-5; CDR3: CASSGGQPNQPQHF
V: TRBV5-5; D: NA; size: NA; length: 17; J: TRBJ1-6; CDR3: CASSSSSSRAADSPLHF
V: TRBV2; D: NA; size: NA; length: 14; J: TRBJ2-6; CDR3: CASSKGAGANVLTF
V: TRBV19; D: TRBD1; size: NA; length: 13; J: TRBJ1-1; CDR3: CASSLDRDTEAFF
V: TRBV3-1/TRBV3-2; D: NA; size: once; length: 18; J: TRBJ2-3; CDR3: CASSQGGRGTLGVDTQYF